One and the same sample provided the 4 T cell receptor beta chains below, sequenced in a study of blood T cells in healthy people across ages. A J-beta primer mix and a sample-barcoded 5' primer were used in a second PCR of about 7 to 12 cycles. TCRdb itself ran the 5' RACE reads through MiXCR, one entry per CDR3 protein. The profile shows about 1.7 million distinct CDR3 sequences, about 28% of them singletons. Material for sequencing was blood. All receptors come from a woman aged 25-40 years in good health.

This clonotype was seen ten or more times. One end of the junction varies from germline; a read error may be responsible. This rearrangement joins TRBV7-9 to TRBJ1-5; 9 bases fit TRBD1. The CDR3 length is 13 residues. CDR1 and CDR2 (germline): SEHNR, FQNEAQ (reference sequence). CDR3 loop: CASSLGQGQPQHF. The DNA for the CDR3 is TGCGCCAGCAGTCTGGGACAGGGCCAGCCCCAGCATTTT.

The gene calls are TRBV28 and TRBJ2-4; D ambiguous. V lost 6 bases and J lost 0, with 18 bases in between. This CDR3 region has 17 residues. The germline V gene has CDR1 MDHEN and CDR2 SYDVKM. CDR3 sequence: CASSRGFRLRAKNIQYF. The CDR3 DNA reads TGTGCCAGCAGCCGTGGCTTCCGTCTTAGAGCCAAAAACATTCAGTACTTC.

This clonotype was observed a handful of times. The chain combines TRBV2 with TRBJ2-3, with TRBD2 as a possible D gene (6 bases). This CDR3 is 15 amino acids long. The ends were cut back, 6 bases at V and 5 bases at J, with 18 bases in the middle. Germline V CDR1 and CDR2: SNHLY, FYNNEI. The CDR3 spells CASRWEAREGDTQYF. The DNA of the CDR3 is TGTGCCAGCAGGTGGGAGGCGAGAGAGGGAGATACGCAGTATTTT. Supplemented by reference TRBV2 and TRBJ2-3, the full variable domain reads EPEVTQTPSHQVTQMGQEVILRCVPISNHLYFYWYRQILGQKVEFLVSFYNNEISEKSEIFDDQFSVERPDGSNFTLKIRSTKLEDSAMYFCASRWEAREGDTQYFGPGTRLTVL.

V and J are TRBV19 and TRBJ2-3; D uncertain. There are 14 residues in the CDR3. V lost 6 bases to trimming and J lost 0 bases, with 10 bases between them. Germline V gene sequence: CDR1 LNHDA, CDR2 SQIVND (reference sequence). The CDR3 DNA reads TGTGCCAGTAGGCGGAAATCTAGCACAGATACGCAGTATTTT. It is translated as CASRRKSSTDTQYF.